This entry describes one T cell receptor beta chain. The antigen is unknown. This entry comes from a study of shared clonotypes between healthy human individuals. Study conclusions and caveats: Non-shared clonotypes were found to have lower generation probabilities than the clonotypes that were shared by all four of the sorted-subset donors.

CDR3 size: 15 residues. With V trimmed by 7 bases and J by 0 bases, 4 bases remained unmatched. Germline V gene data show CDR1 as MRHNA and CDR2 as SNTAGT. Repertoires were generated with immunoSEQ multiplex PCR, while TCRdb's copy carries only in-frame clones and drops some. Of a few million clones detected, more than 80% appear once; the ten largest clones hold 0.11% to 0.15%. This chain joins TRBV6-4 and TRBJ1-5, with 9 bases fitting TRBD1. The clonotype originates from a man aged 18 to 29 in good health. What was sequenced was naive CD4+ T cells sorted from blood. Subset reported: CD45RA+ positively selected. The CDR3 DNA sequence: TGTGCCAGCAAACGGACAGGGGATAGCAATCAGCCCCAGCATTTT. As protein: CASKRTGDSNQPQHF.